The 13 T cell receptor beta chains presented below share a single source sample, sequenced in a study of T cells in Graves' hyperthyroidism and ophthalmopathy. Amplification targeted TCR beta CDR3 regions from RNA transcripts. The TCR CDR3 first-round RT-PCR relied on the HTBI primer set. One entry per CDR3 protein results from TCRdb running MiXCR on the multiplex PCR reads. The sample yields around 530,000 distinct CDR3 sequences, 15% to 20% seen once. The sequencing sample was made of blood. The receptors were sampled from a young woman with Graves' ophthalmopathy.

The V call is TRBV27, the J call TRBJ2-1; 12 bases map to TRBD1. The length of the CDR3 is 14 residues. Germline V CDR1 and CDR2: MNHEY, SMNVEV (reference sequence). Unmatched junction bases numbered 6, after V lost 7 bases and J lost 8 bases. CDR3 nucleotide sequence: TGTGCCAGCAAATCTGGGACAGGGGGCGATGAGCAGTTCTTC. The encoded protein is CASKSGTGGDEQFF.

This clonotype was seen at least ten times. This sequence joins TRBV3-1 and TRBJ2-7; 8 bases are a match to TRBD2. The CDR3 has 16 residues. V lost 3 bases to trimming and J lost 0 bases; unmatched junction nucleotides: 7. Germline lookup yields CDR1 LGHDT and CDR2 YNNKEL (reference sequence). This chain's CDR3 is CASSHEIAGSSYEQYF. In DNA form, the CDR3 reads TGTGCCAGCAGCCATGAAATAGCGGGAAGCTCCTACGAGCAGTACTTC.

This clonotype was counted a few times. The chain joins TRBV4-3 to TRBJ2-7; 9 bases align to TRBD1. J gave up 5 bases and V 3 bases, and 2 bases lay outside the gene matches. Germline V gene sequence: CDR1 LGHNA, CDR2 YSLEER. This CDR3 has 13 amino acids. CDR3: CASSHRTGDEQYF. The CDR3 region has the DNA TGCGCCAGCAGCCACCGGACAGGGGACGAGCAGTACTTC.

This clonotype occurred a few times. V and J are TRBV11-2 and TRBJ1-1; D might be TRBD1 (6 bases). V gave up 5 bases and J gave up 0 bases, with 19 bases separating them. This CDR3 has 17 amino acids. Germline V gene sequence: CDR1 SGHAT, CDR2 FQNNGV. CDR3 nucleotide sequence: TGTGCCAGCAGCCCCAACCGGGACATCTCTCTGAACACTGAAGCTTTCTTT. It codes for CASSPNRDISLNTEAFF.

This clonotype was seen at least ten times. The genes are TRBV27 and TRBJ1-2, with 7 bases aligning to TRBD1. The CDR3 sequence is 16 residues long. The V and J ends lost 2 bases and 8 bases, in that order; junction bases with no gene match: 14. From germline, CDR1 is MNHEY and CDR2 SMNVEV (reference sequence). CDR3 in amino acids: CASSLEPGTEYFGYTF. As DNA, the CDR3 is TGTGCCAGCAGTTTAGAACCCGGGACAGAGTACTTCGGCTACACCTTC.

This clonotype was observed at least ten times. DNA of the CDR3: TGTGCCAGCAGTTACCTCAGTAGGACTAGCGGGAGTTTTCCGTTCTTC. This translates into CASSYLSRTSGSFPFF. This chain uses TRBV2 with TRBJ2-1; 13 bases line up with TRBD2. The V segment lost 5 bases and the J segment 15 bases; nucleotides outside the gene matches: 16. Germline V gene lookup returns CDR1 SNHLY and CDR2 FYNNEI. CDR3 size: 16 residues.

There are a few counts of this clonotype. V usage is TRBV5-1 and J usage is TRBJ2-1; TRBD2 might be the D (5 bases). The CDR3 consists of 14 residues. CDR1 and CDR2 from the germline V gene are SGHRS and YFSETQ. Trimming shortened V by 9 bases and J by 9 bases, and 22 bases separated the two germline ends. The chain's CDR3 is CAIQGAKEGAEQFF. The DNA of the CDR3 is TGCGCCATCCAAGGCGCGAAAGAGGGAGCTGAGCAGTTCTTC.

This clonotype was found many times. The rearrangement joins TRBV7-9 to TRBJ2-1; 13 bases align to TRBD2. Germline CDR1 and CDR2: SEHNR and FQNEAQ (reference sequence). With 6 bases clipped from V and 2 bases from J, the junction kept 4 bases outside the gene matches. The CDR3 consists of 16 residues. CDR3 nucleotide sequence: TGTGCCAGCAGTCCGACTAGCGGGGGGACCTACAATGAGCAGTTCTTC. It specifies CASSPTSGGTYNEQFF.

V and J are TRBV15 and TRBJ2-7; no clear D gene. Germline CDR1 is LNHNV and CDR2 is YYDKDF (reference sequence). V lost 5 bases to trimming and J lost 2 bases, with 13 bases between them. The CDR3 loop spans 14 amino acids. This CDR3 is CATSERIQPYEQYF. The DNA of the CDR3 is TGTGCCACCAGCGAACGGATCCAGCCCTACGAGCAGTACTTC.

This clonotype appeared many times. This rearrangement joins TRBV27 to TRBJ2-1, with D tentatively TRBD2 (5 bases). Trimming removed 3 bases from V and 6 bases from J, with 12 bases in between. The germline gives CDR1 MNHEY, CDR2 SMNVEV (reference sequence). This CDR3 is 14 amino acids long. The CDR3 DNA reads TGTGCCAGCAGTTTTGGAATTGAGGGCAATGAGCAGTTCTTC. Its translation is CASSFGIEGNEQFF.

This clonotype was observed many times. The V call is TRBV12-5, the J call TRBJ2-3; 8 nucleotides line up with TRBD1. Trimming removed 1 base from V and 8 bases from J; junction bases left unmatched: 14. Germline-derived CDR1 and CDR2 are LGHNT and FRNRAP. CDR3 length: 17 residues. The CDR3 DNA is TGTGCTAGTGGTTTGGCGGGGCAGGGGGCCGCCGCCGGTACGCAGTATTTT. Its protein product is CASGLAGQGAAAGTQYF.

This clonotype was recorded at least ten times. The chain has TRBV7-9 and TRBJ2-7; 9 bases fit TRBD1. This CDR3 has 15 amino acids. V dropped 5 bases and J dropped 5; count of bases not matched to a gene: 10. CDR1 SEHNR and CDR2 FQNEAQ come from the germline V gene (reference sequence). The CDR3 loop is CASSPGQGLYHEQYF. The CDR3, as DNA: TGTGCCAGCAGCCCCGGACAGGGGCTATACCACGAGCAGTACTTC.

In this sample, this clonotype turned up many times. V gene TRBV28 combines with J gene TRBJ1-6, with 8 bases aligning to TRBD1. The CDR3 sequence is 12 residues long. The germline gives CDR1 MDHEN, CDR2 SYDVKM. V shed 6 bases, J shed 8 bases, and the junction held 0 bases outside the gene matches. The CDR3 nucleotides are TGTGCCAGCAGGACAGGGGATTCACCCCTCCACTTT. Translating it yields CASRTGDSPLHF.